Listed below are T cell receptor beta chains from one sample, sequenced in a study of blood T cell repertoires in COVID-19. The repertoire was sequenced with immunoSEQ multiplex PCR; TCRdb's copy has only in-frame clones and lacks some. Altogether some 270,000 clones are present, about 80% being singletons, with the ten largest covering 15% to 19%. The sample consisted of peripheral blood. The receptors derive from a person between 65 and 79 years old with COVID-19, enrolled during active disease. The conserved cysteine and the conserved F or W are not part of the CDR3 here.

v_gene: TRBV5-1; CDR3aa: ASTPGVQADYT
v_gene: TRBV7-2; CDR3aa: ASSISTSGELF
v_gene: TRBV2; CDR3aa: ASSPLRRAATNEKLF
v_gene: TRBV6-5; CDR3aa: ASMRGLNTGELF
v_gene: TRBV4-3; CDR3aa: ASSRENGAGELF
v_gene: TRBV10-3; CDR3aa: AISPSNQPQH
v_gene: TRBV6-5; CDR3aa: ASTPSRGDGYGYT
v_gene: TRBV6-4; CDR3aa: ASSVEGGQPQH
v_gene: TRBV28; CDR3aa: ASSLFFGGTQETQY
v_gene: TRBV27; CDR3aa: ASSLYTGINQPQH
v_gene: TRBV12-3/TRBV12-4; CDR3aa: ASRRGLAVEQF
v_gene: TRBV30; CDR3aa: AWSGQGNQPQH
v_gene: TRBV11-2; CDR3aa: ASSSRTGNTEAF
v_gene: TRBV11-3; CDR3aa: ASSDRQGSSYNEQF
v_gene: TRBV2; CDR3aa: ASMRSRPPYEQY
v_gene: TRBV18; CDR3aa: ASSPAGDQPQH
v_gene: TRBV5-1; CDR3aa: ASSLNDPGNEQF
v_gene: TRBV4-2; CDR3aa: ASSQDLGTSGSTYEQY
v_gene: TRBV30; CDR3aa: AWSVEGGETQY
v_gene: TRBV19; CDR3aa: ASSILQNSGNTIY
v_gene: TRBV7-3; CDR3aa: ASSVTSGGNTGELF
v_gene: TRBV5-4; CDR3aa: ASSPNTRSHEQY
v_gene: TRBV3-1/TRBV3-2; CDR3aa: AVARGTEAF
v_gene: TRBV19; CDR3aa: ATRGYLYGYT
v_gene: TRBV18; CDR3aa: ASSPQGQGSGTEAF